This T cell receptor (beta chain) was identified in a study of glioma-infiltrating T cells. Study-wide points: Tissue and blood shared very few CDR3 sequences. Gliomas, especially low-grade, showed above-expected tissue-blood divergence; non-neoplastic patients showed below.

The CDR3 length is 12 residues. Germline CDR1 and CDR2: LGHDT and YNNKEL (reference sequence). Unmatched junction bases numbered 3, after V lost 4 bases and J lost 7 bases. The iRepertoire nested amplicon-rescue multiplex PCR amplified TCR alpha and beta CDR3s from RNA. Tissue mRNA or PBMC total RNA, roughly 85-450 ng, went into one-step reverse transcription and amplification. From the multiplex PCR reads, TCRdb called clonotypes with MiXCR, one entry per CDR3 protein. This sample has about 140,000 distinct CDR3 sequences, with 35% to 50% found just once. A remark on this clonotype: The antigen remains undetermined.

Specimen: glioma tissue, nonneoplastic brain tissue, or PBMCs (not recorded which). The clonotype originates from a human donor with low-grade glioma or glioblastoma, undergoing nonglioma brain surgery, or in good health (not recorded which). The chain carries TRBV3-1 and TRBJ1-1; TRBD1 matches 7 bases. The CDR3 sequence: CASSRQGVEAFF. Written as DNA, the CDR3 is TGTGCCAGCAGCCGACAGGGAGTTGAAGCTTTCTTT.